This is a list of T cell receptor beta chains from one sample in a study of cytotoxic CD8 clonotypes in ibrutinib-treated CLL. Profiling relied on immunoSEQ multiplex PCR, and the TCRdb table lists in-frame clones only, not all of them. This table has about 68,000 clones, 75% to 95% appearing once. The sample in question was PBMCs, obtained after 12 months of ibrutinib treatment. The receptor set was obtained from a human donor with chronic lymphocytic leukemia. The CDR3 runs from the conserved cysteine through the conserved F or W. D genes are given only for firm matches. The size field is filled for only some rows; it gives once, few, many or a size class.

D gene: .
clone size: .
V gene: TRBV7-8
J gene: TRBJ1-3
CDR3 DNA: TGTGCCAGCAGCTTAGCGGAAGAACTTACAGGCTTCTCTGGAAACACCATATATTTT
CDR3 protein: CASSLAEELTGFSGNTIYF

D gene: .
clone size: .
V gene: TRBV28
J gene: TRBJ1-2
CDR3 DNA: TGTGCCAGCAGCCCTGGGGCAGGGCCTAACTATGGCTACACCTTC
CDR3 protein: CASSPGAGPNYGYTF

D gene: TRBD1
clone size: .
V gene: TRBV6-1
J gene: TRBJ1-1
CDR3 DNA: TGTGCCAGCAACCCAGGGGGTGACACTGAAGCTTTCTTT
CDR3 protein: CASNPGGDTEAFF

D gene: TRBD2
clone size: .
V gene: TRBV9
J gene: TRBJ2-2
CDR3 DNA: TGTGCCAGCAGCTTCGGACTAGCTGCCACCGGGGAGCTGTTTTTT
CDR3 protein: CASSFGLAATGELFF

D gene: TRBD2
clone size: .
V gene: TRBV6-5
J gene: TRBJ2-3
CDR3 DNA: TGTGCCAGCGCCCCGACTAGCGGGAGCTTTAACGCGCAGTATTTT
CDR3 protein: CASAPTSGSFNAQYF

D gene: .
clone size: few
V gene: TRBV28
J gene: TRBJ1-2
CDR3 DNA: TGTGCCAGCAGTTTCGCAGCGGGCGGCCTAGGAGGCTACACCTTC
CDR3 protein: CASSFAAGGLGGYTF

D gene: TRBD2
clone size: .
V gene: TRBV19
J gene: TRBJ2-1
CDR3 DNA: TGTGCCAGTAGTATTAGGACTAGCGGGAGGGCCAGAGGCAATGAGCAGTTCTTC
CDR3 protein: CASSIRTSGRARGNEQFF

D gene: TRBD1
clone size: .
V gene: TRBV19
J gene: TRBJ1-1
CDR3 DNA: TGTGCCAGTAGTATACAGGGGGCACGTACTGAAGCTTTCTTT
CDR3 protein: CASSIQGARTEAFF

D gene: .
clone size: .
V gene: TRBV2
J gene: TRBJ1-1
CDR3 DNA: TGTGCCAGCAACATAGGGGGGCGAGCTTTCTTT
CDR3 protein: CASNIGGRAFF

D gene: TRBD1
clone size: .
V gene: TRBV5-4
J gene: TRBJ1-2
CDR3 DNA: TGTGCCAGCAGCCCTGGAGCCGGGACAGAGCTAGTCTATGGCTACACCTTC
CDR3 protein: CASSPGAGTELVYGYTF

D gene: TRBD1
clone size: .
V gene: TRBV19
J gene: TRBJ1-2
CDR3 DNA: TGTGCCAGTAGTCCAGGGGGGACAGGGTCGCGATTTGGCTATGGCTACACCTTC
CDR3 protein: CASSPGGTGSRFGYGYTF

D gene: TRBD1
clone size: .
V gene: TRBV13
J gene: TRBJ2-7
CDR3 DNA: TGTGCCAGCAGCCTCCGGGACAGGGTCTCCTACGAGCAGTACTTC
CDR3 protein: CASSLRDRVSYEQYF

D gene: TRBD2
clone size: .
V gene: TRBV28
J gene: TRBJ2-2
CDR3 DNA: TGTGCCAGCAGTTTAAGGACTAGCGGGAGGATCCCCGGGGAGCTGTTTTTT
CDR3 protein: CASSLRTSGRIPGELFF

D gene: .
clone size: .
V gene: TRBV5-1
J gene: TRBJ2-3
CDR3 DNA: TGCGCCAGCAGCTTGGCCGGGCGGCCAGATACGCAGTATTTT
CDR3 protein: CASSLAGRPDTQYF